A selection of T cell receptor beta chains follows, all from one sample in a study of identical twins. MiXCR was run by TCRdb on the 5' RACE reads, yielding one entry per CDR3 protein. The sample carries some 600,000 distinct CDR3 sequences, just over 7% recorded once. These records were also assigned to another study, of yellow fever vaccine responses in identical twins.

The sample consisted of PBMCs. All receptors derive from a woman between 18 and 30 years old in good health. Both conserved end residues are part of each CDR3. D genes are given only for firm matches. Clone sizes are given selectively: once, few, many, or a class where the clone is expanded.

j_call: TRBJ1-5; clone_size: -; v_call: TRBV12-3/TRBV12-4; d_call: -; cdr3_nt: TGTGCCAGCAGTTTATGGGGGACGGAGCAGCCCCAGCATTTT; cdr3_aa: CASSLWGTEQPQHF
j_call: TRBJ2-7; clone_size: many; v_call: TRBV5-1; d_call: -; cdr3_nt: TGCGCCAGCAGCTTTTCCGGGCCCTCCTACGAGCAGTACTTC; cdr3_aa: CASSFSGPSYEQYF
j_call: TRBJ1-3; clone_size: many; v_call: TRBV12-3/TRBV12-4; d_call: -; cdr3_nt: TGTGCCAGCCGTGTCCCGGGGGGGGCTAAGGGAAACACCATATATTTT; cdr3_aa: CASRVPGGAKGNTIYF
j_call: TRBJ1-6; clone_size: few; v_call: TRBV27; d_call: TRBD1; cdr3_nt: TGTGCCAGCAGGGCGGACAGGGGCTCCTATAATTCACCCCTCCACTTT; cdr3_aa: CASRADRGSYNSPLHF
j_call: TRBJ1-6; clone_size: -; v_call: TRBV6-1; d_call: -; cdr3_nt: TGTGCCTCAAAATCGGGGGTGTCCTATAATTCACCCCTCCACTTT; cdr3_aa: CASKSGVSYNSPLHF
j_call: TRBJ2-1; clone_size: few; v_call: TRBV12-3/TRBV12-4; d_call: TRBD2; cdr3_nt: TGTGCCAGCAGCCAACGGACTAGCGGGAGGGCAAGGGAGCAGTTCTTC; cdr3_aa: CASSQRTSGRAREQFF
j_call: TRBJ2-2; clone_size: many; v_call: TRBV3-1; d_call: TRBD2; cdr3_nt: TGTGCCAGCAGCCTAGGACTAGCACCGAACACCGGGGAGCTGTTTTTT; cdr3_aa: CASSLGLAPNTGELFF
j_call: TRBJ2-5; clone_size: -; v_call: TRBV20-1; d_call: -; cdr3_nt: TGCAGTGCTACTACCTCAGGGTTCGTTGGAGAGACCCAGTACTTC; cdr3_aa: CSATTSGFVGETQYF
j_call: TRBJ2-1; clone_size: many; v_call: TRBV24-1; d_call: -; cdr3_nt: TGTGCCACCAGTGGGGGCGAGGTCTACAATGAGCAGTTCTTC; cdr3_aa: CATSGGEVYNEQFF
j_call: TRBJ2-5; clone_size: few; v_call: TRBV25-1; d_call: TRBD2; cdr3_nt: TGTGCCAGCAGGGCCGCCACCGGGACTAGCGGGATTGAGACCCAGTACTTC; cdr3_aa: CASRAATGTSGIETQYF
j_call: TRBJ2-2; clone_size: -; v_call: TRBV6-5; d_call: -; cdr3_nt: TGTGCCAGCAGTTACTCGTACGTTCGGACAACGAACACCGGGGAGCTGTTTTTT; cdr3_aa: CASSYSYVRTTNTGELFF
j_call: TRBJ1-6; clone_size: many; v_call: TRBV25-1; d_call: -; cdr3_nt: TGTGCCAGCAGTGAATCCGACTCCTATAATTCACCCCTCCACTTT; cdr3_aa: CASSESDSYNSPLHF
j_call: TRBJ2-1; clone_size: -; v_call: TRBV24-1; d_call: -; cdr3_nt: TGTGCCACCCGACTGGCTAGCTCGAGTAGTGAGCAGTTCTTC; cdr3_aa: CATRLASSSSEQFF
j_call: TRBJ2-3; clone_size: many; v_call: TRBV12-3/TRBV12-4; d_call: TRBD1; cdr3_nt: TGTGCCAGCAGCCGGACAGGGGGCGGATCAGATACGCAGTATTTT; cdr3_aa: CASSRTGGGSDTQYF
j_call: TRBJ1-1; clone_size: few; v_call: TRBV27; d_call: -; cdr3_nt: TGTGCCAGCAGTTTACGCCCCGGGTCGAACACTGAAGCTTTCTTT; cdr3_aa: CASSLRPGSNTEAFF
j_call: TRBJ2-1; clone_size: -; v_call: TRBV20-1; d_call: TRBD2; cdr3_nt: TGCAGTCAACCTTTTGGGCGGGGGGGGAATGAGCAGTTCTTC; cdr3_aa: CSQPFGRGGNEQFF
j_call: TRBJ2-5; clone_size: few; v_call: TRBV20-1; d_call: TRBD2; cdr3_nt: TGCAGTGCTAGACCGCTTAGCGGGGGGGGGCCGGAGACCCAGTACTTC; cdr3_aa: CSARPLSGGGPETQYF
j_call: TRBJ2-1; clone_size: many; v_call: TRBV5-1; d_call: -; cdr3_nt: TGCGCCAGCAGCTTGGGGGCCAATGAGCAGTTCTTC; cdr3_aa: CASSLGANEQFF
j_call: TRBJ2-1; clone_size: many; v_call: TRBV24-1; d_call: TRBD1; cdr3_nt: TGTGCCACCACCTCTACAGGGGGGTCCTACAATGAGCAGTTCTTC; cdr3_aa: CATTSTGGSYNEQFF
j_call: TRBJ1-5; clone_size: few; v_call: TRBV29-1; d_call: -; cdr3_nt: TGCAGCGTTGATTTTCTCTCCGGGACATCCCCCAATCAGCCCCAGCATTTT; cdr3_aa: CSVDFLSGTSPNQPQHF
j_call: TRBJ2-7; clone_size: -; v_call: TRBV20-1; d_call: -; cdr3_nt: TGCAGTGTGGTAGCGGAAGGGAGCTACGAGCAGTACTTC; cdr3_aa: CSVVAEGSYEQYF
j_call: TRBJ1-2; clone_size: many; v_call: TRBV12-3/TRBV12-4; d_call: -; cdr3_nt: TGTGCCAGCAGTTTAGGGATGATCTATGGCTACACCTTC; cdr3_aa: CASSLGMIYGYTF
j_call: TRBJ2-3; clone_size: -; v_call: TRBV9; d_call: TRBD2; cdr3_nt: TGTGCCAGCAGCGTAGCGGGGGGGCCGTCAGATACGCAGTATTTT; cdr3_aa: CASSVAGGPSDTQYF
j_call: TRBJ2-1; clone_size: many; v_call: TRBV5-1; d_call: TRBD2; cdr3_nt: TGCGCCAGCAGCACCGCTAGCGGGCGTTCTACCTACAATGAGCAGTTCTTC; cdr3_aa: CASSTASGRSTYNEQFF
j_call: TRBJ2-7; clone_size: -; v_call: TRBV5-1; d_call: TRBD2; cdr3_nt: TGCGCCAGCGGCGTACTAGCGGGAGAGGCCTACGAGCAGTACTTC; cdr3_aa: CASGVLAGEAYEQYF
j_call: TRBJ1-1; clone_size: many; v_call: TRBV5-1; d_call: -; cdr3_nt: TGCGCCAGCAGCCCTAACGAGGGAACTGAAGCTTTCTTT; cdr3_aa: CASSPNEGTEAFF
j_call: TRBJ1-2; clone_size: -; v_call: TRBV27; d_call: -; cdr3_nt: TGTGCCAGCACCACGGGAGGGCAGGGCCTCTATGGCTACACCTTC; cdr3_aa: CASTTGGQGLYGYTF
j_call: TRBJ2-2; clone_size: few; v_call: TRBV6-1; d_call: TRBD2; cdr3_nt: TGTGCCAGCAGCCACCTAGCGGGAGGCACCGGGGAGCTGTTTTTT; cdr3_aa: CASSHLAGGTGELFF
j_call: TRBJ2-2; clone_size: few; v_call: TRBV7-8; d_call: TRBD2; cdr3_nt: TGTGCCAGCAGCTTAGAACTAGCGGGATTGGGCGGGGAGCTGTTTTTT; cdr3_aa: CASSLELAGLGGELFF
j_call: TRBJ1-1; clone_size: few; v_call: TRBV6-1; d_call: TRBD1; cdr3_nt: TGTGCCAGCAGTAGCACAGGGGAGGGCGGAAATGAAGCTTTCTTT; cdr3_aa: CASSSTGEGGNEAFF
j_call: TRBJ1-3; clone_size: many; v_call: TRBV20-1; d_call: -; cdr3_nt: TGCAGTGCTCCCAGTATCTCTGGAAACACCATATATTTT; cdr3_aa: CSAPSISGNTIYF
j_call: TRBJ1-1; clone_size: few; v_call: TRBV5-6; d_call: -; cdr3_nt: TGTGCCAGCAGCTTGGAACCGGGCATCACTGAAGCTTTCTTT; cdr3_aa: CASSLEPGITEAFF
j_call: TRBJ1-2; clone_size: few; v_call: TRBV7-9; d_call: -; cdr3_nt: TGTGCCAGCAGCCCTCGACAGGCTGCTAACTATGGCTACACCTTC; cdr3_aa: CASSPRQAANYGYTF
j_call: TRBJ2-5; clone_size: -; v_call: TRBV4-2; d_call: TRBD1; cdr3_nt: TGTGCCAGCAGCCAAGAGGACAGGGGGAATTTAGAGACCCAGTACTTC; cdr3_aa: CASSQEDRGNLETQYF
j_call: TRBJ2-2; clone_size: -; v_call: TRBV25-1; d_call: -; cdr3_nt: TGTGCCAGCAGTGACCAGGGTGGAATATACACCGGGGAGCTGTTTTTT; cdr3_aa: CASSDQGGIYTGELFF